This is a list of T cell receptor beta chains from one sample in a study of blood T cell repertoires in COVID-19. Sequencing was performed with immunoSEQ multiplex PCR; in TCRdb, only in-frame clones are kept and a portion is missing. The table includes 120,000 to 150,000 clones, approximately 90% detected once. Material: peripheral blood. The receptors were gathered from a woman in her sixties with active COVID-19. CDR3s include the opening cysteine and the closing phenylalanine or tryptophan. A D gene is named only where the DNA matches it firmly. The size field is filled for only some rows; it gives once, few, many or a size class.

d_call: TRBD1; clone_size: -; j_call: TRBJ1-1; v_call: TRBV27; cdr3_aa: CASSFEARGHSTEAFF; cdr3_nt: TGTGCCAGCAGTTTCGAGGCCAGGGGGCACAGCACTGAAGCTTTCTTT
d_call: TRBD2; clone_size: once; j_call: TRBJ2-1; v_call: TRBV28; cdr3_aa: CASSSTGLAGHNEQFF; cdr3_nt: TGTGCCAGCAGTTCGACCGGACTAGCGGGCCACAATGAGCAGTTCTTC
d_call: TRBD1; clone_size: -; j_call: TRBJ1-4; v_call: TRBV5-6; cdr3_aa: CASSSIQGASNEKLFF; cdr3_nt: TGTGCCAGCAGCTCCATACAGGGGGCGTCTAATGAAAAACTGTTTTTT
d_call: TRBD1; clone_size: -; j_call: TRBJ2-5; v_call: TRBV24-1; cdr3_aa: CATSDTPGQGKETQYF; cdr3_nt: TGTGCCACCAGTGACACACCGGGACAGGGCAAAGAGACCCAGTACTTC
d_call: TRBD2; clone_size: -; j_call: TRBJ2-1; v_call: TRBV5-4; cdr3_aa: CASSQAGVSPNEQFF; cdr3_nt: TGTGCCAGCAGCCAAGCGGGAGTTTCTCCCAATGAGCAGTTCTTC
d_call: TRBD1; clone_size: -; j_call: TRBJ2-2; v_call: TRBV5-4; cdr3_aa: CASSLAGGRTGELFF; cdr3_nt: TGTGCCAGCAGCTTGGCAGGGGGAAGGACCGGGGAGCTGTTTTTT
d_call: -; clone_size: -; j_call: TRBJ2-6; v_call: TRBV28; cdr3_aa: CASRGGANVLTF; cdr3_nt: TGTGCCAGCCGAGGTGGGGCCAACGTCCTGACTTTC
d_call: TRBD2; clone_size: -; j_call: TRBJ2-1; v_call: TRBV5-1; cdr3_aa: CASSSSPSGGYNEQFF; cdr3_nt: TGCGCCAGCAGTTCCTCGCCTAGCGGGGGGTACAATGAGCAGTTCTTC
d_call: TRBD1; clone_size: -; j_call: TRBJ1-2; v_call: TRBV19; cdr3_aa: CASRDGQANNYGYTF; cdr3_nt: TGTGCCAGTAGGGACGGACAGGCGAATAACTATGGCTACACCTTC
d_call: -; clone_size: -; j_call: TRBJ2-1; v_call: TRBV4-3; cdr3_aa: CASSQVRTYNEQFF; cdr3_nt: TGCGCCAGCAGCCAAGTCAGAACCTACAATGAGCAGTTCTTC
d_call: -; clone_size: -; j_call: TRBJ2-1; v_call: TRBV6-2/TRBV6-3; cdr3_aa: CASSYPRNGADEQFF; cdr3_nt: TGTGCCAGCAGTTACCCAAGGAACGGAGCGGATGAGCAGTTCTTC
d_call: -; clone_size: -; j_call: TRBJ2-1; v_call: TRBV7-3; cdr3_aa: CASSSLSQRNHNEQFF; cdr3_nt: TGTGCCAGCAGCTCCCTTTCTCAGCGGAACCACAATGAGCAGTTCTTC
d_call: -; clone_size: -; j_call: TRBJ2-7; v_call: TRBV5-1; cdr3_aa: CASSLTTLSYEQYF; cdr3_nt: TGCGCCAGCAGCTTGACAACGCTCTCCTACGAGCAGTACTTC
d_call: TRBD1; clone_size: -; j_call: TRBJ2-3; v_call: TRBV28; cdr3_aa: CASSLGRGQLTDTQYF; cdr3_nt: TGTGCCAGCAGTTTAGGTAGGGGACAGCTCACAGATACGCAGTATTTT
d_call: -; clone_size: -; j_call: TRBJ2-5; v_call: TRBV6-4; cdr3_aa: CASSDSILQETQYF; cdr3_nt: TGTGCCAGCAGTGACTCGATACTACAAGAGACCCAGTACTTC
d_call: TRBD1; clone_size: once; j_call: TRBJ1-2; v_call: TRBV29-1; cdr3_aa: CSVESQGYRGYTF; cdr3_nt: TGCAGCGTTGAATCACAGGGGTATCGTGGCTACACCTTC
d_call: -; clone_size: -; j_call: TRBJ2-7; v_call: TRBV19; cdr3_aa: CASANLRDEQYF; cdr3_nt: TGTGCCAGTGCGAACCTCAGGGACGAGCAGTACTTC
d_call: -; clone_size: once; j_call: TRBJ1-2; v_call: TRBV10-3; cdr3_aa: CAISESRDSLWNGYTF; cdr3_nt: TGTGCCATCAGTGAGTCGAGAGACAGTCTGTGGAACGGCTACACCTTC
d_call: TRBD2; clone_size: -; j_call: TRBJ2-2; v_call: TRBV4-1; cdr3_aa: CASSQDSSRAGLGNTGELFF; cdr3_nt: TGCGCCAGCAGCCAAGATAGCTCCCGCGCGGGACTAGGAAACACCGGGGAGCTGTTTTTT
d_call: TRBD2; clone_size: -; j_call: TRBJ2-1; v_call: TRBV11-2; cdr3_aa: CASSLAGGRNEQFF; cdr3_nt: TGTGCCAGCAGCTTAGCGGGAGGGCGAAATGAGCAGTTCTTC
d_call: -; clone_size: -; j_call: TRBJ1-1; v_call: TRBV6-5; cdr3_aa: CASTSQKGHTEAFF; cdr3_nt: TGTGCCAGCACATCACAGAAAGGCCACACTGAAGCTTTCTTT